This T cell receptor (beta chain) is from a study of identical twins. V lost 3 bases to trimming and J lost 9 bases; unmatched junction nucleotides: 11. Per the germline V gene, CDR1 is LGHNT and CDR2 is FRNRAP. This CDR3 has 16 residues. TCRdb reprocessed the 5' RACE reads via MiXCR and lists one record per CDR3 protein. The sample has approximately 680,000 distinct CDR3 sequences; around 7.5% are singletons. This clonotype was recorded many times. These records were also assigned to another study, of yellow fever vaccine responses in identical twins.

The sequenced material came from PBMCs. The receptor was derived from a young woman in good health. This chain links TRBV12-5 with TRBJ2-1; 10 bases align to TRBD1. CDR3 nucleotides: TGTGCTAGTGGTTTCTACGGGACAGGGGTTATGGTTGAGCAGTTCTTC. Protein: CASGFYGTGVMVEQFF. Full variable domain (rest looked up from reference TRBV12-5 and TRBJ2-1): DARVTQTPRHKVTEMGQEVTMRCQPILGHNTVFWYRQTMMQGLELLAYFRNRAPLDDSGMPKDRFSAEMPDATLATLKIQPSEPRDSAVYFCASGFYGTGVMVEQFFGPGTRLTVL.